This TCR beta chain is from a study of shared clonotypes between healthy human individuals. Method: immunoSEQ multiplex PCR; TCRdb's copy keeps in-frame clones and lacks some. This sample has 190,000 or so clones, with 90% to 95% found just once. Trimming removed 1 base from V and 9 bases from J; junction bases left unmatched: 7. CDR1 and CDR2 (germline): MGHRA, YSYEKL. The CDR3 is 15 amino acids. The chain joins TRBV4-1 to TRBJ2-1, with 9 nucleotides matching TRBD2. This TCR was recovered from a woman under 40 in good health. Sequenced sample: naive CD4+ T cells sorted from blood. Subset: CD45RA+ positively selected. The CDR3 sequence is CASSQVGLAISEQFF. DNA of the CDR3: TGCGCCAGCAGCCAAGTTGGACTAGCGATTAGTGAGCAGTTCTTC.